This TCR beta chain was sequenced for a study of Ad26.COV2.S vaccination and SARS-CoV-2 variants. Study context: By the intramuscular route, Ad26.COV2.S was given once, or twice 56 days apart.

Notes on the study in general: Participants in the vaccine arm had higher spike-specific TCR breadth; placebo recipients had lower.

Concerning this clone itself: Its antigen is unidentified.

The CDR3 runs 12 residues. CDR1 SEHNR and CDR2 FQNEAQ come from the germline V gene (reference sequence). Trimming took off 4 bases at V and 4 bases at J, with 4 bases between the two ends. Clones were read by immunoSEQ multiplex PCR, and TCRdb kept only the in-frame ones, dropping some. This sample yields 200,000 to 300,000 clones, of which roughly 88% are seen a single time; approximately 12% belongs to the top ten. As for treatment: 19 received Ad26.COV2.S at low or high dose, single or two shots; five or six received placebo; per-sample allocation not given. Repertoires come from day 63 after the first vaccine or placebo injection.

V usage is TRBV7-9 and J usage is TRBJ1-4; D is unclear. The clonotype was recovered from a person between 18 and 60 years old who received the Ad26.COV2.S COVID-19 vaccine or a placebo. The sequencing used peripheral blood, collected in a trial of Ad26.COV2.S vaccine versus placebo. CDR3 bases: TGTGCCAGCAGCTCGATTAATGAAAAACTGTTTTTT. It translates to CASSSINEKLFF.